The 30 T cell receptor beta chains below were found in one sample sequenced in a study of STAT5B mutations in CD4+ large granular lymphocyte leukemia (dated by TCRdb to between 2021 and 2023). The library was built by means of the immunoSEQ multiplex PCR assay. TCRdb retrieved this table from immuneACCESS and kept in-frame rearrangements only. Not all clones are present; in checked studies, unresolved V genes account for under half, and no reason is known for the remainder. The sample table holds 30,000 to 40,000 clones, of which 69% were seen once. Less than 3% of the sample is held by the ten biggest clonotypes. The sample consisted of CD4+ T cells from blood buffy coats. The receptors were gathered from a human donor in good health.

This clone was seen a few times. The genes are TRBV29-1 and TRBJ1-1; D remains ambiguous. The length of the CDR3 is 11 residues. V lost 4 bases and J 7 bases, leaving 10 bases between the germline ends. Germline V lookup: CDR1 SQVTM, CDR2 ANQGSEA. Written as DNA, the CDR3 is TGCAGCGTTGGCCATCCCCATGAAGCTTTCTTT. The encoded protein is CSVGHPHEAFF.

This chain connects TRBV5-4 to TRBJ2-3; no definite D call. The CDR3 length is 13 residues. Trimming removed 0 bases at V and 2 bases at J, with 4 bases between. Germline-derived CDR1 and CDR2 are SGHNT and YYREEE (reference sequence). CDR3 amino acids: CASSLAATDTQYF. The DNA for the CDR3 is TGTGCCAGCAGCTTGGCGGCCACAGATACGCAGTATTTT.

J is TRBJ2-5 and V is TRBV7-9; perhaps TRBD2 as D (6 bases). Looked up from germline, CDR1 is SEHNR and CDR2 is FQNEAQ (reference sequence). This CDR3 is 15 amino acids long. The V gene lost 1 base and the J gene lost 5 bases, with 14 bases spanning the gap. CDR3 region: CASSLGGTVGETQYF. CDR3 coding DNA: TGTGCCAGCAGCTTAGGGGGGACTGTGGGGGAGACCCAGTACTTC. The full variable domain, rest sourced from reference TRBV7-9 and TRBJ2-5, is DTGVSQNPRHKITKRGQNVTFRCDPISEHNRLYWYRQTLGQGPEFLTYFQNEAQLEKSRLLSDRFSAERPKGSFSTLEIQRTEQGDSAMYLCASSLGGTVGETQYFGPGTRLLVL.

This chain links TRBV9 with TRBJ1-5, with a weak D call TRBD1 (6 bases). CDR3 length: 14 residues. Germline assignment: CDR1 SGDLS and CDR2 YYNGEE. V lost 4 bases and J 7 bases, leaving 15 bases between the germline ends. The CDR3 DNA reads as TGTGCCAGCAGCCCGACTCCGGGGGCCCAGCCCCAGCATTTT. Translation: CASSPTPGAQPQHF.

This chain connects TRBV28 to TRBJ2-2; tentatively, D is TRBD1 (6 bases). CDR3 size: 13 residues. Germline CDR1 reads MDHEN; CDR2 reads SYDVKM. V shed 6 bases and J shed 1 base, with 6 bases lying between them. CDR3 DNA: TGTGCCAGCAGGGGACAGAACACCGGGGAGCTGTTTTTT. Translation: CASRGQNTGELFF.

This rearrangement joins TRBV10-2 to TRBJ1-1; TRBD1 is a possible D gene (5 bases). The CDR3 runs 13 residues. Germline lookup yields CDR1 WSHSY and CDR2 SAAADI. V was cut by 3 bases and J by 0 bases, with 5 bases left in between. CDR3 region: CASSDRVNTEAFF. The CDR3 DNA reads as TGCGCCAGCAGTGACAGGGTGAACACTGAAGCTTTCTTT.

The CDR3, as DNA: TGTGCCAGCAGCCTAGACAGGGGATACACTGAAGCTTTCTTT. The encoded protein is CASSLDRGYTEAFF. This chain joins TRBV7-2 and TRBJ1-1; 8 nucleotides agree with TRBD1. The CDR3 sequence is 14 residues long. The germline V gene has CDR1 SGHTA and CDR2 FQGNSA. V trimming: 5 bases; J trimming: 3 bases; junction bases outside the gene matches: 5.

The chain's CDR3 is CASSSGTVNTIYF. The CDR3 DNA follows: TGTGCCAGCAGCTCGGGAACAGTCAACACCATATATTTT. The gene calls are TRBV7-6 and TRBJ1-3; no firm D call. Germline V CDR1 and CDR2: SGHVS, FNYEAQ. Trimming removed 4 bases from V and 7 bases from J, with 11 bases in between. This CDR3 is 13 amino acids long.

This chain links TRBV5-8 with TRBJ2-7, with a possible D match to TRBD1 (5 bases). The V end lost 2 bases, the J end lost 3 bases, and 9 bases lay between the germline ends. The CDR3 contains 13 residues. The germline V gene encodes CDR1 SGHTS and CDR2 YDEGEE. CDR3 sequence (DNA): TGTGCCAGCAGCTTTCGGCAGGGCTACGAGCAGTACTTC. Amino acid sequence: CASSFRQGYEQYF.

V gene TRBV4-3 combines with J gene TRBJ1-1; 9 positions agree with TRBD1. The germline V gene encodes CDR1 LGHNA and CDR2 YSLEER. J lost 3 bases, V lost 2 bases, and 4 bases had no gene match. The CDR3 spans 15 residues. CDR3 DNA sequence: TGCGCCAGCAGCCAACAGGACAGGGGTGACACTGAAGCTTTCTTT. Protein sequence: CASSQQDRGDTEAFF.

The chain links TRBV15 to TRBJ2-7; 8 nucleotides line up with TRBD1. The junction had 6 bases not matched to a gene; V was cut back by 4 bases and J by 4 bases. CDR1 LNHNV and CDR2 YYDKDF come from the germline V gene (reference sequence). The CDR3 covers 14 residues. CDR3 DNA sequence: TGTGCCACCAGCATTAGGACAGGGAAGTACGAGCAGTACTTC. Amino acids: CATSIRTGKYEQYF.

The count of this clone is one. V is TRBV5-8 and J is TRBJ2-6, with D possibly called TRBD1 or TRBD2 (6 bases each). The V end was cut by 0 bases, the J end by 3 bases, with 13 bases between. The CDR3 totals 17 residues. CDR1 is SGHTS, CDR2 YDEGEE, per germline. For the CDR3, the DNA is TGTGCCAGCAGCTTGGTTGGGGGGCGCGGTGGGGCCAACGTCCTGACTTTC. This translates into CASSLVGGRGGANVLTF.

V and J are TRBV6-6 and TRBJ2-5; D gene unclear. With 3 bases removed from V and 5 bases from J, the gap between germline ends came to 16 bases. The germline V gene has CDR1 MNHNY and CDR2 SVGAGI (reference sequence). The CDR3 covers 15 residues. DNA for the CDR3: TGTGCCAGCAGTTATCTAGTGACGGAACGGGAGACCCAGTACTTC. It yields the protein CASSYLVTERETQYF.

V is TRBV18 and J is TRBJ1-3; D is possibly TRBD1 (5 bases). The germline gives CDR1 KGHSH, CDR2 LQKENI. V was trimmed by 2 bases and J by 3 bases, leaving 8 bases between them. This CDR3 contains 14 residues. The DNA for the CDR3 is TGTGCCAGCTCACCAGGGGCGGTTGGAAACACCATATATTTT. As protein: CASSPGAVGNTIYF.

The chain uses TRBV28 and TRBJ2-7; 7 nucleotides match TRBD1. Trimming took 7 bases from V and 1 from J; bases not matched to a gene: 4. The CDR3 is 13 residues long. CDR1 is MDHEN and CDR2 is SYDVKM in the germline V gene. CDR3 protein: CASTPDRSYEQYF. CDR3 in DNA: TGTGCCAGCACCCCGGACAGGTCCTACGAGCAGTACTTC. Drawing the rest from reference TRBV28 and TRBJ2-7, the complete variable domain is DVKVTQSSRYLVKRTGEKVFLECVQDMDHENMFWYRQDPGLGLRLIYFSYDVKMKEKGDIPEGYSVSREKKERFSLILESASTNQTSMYLCASTPDRSYEQYFGPGTRLTVT.

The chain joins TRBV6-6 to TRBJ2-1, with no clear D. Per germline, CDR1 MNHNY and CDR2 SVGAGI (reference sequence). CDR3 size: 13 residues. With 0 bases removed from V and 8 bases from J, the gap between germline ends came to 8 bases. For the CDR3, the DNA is TGTGCCAGCAGTTACTCCCCTAAGGATGAGCAGTTCTTC. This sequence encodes CASSYSPKDEQFF.

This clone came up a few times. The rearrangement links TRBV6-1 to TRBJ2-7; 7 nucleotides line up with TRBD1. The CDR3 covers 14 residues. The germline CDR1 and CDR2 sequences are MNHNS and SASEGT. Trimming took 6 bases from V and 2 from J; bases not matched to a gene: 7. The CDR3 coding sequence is TGTGCCAGCAGAAACACGGGACAGACCTACGAGCAGTACTTC. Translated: CASRNTGQTYEQYF.

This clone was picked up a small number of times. The CDR3 nucleotides read TGTGCCAGCAGTTTTTCGTCAGTGCCCTCTGGAAACACCATATATTTT. Encoded protein: CASSFSSVPSGNTIYF. The V and J genes are TRBV6-5 and TRBJ1-3; D not resolved. Germline CDR1 reads MNHEY; CDR2 reads SVGAGI. The CDR3 runs to 16 residues. V dropped 4 bases and J dropped 0 bases, with 13 bases sitting between them.

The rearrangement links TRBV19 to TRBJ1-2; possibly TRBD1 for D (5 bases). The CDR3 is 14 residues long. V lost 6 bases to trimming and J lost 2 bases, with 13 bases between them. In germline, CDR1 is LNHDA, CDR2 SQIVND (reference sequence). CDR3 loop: CASSFFRANYGYTF. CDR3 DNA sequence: TGTGCCAGTAGCTTCTTCAGGGCAAACTATGGCTACACCTTC.

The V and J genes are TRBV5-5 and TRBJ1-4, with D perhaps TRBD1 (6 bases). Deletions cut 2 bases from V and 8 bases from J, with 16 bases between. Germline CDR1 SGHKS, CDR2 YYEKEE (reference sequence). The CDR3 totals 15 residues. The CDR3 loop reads CASSFHRAGGEKLFF. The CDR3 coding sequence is TGTGCCAGCAGCTTCCACAGGGCGGGTGGGGAAAAACTGTTTTTT.

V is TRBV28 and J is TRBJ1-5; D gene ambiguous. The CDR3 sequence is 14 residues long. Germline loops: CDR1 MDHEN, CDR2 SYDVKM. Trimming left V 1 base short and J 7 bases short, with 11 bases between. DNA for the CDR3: TGTGCCAGCAGTTTATCTTTGGGGTGGCAGCCCCAGCATTTT. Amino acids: CASSLSLGWQPQHF.

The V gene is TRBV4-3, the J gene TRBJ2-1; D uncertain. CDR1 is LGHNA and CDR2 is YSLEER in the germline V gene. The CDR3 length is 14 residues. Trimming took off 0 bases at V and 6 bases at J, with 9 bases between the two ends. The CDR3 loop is CASSQDAGINEQFF. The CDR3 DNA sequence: TGCGCCAGCAGCCAAGATGCTGGGATCAATGAGCAGTTCTTC.

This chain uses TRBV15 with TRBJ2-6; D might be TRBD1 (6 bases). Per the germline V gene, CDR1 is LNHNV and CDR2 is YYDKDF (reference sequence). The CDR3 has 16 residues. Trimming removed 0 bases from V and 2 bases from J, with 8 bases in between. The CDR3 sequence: CATSREQGAGANVLTF. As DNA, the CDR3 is TGTGCCACCAGCAGAGAACAGGGCGCTGGGGCCAACGTCCTGACTTTC.

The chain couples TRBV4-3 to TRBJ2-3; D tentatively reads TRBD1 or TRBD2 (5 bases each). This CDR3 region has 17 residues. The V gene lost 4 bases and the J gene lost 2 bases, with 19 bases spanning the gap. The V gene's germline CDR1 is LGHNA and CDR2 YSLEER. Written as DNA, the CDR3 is TGCGCCAGCAGCCCGAAACGGGGCGTATGGGACACAGATACGCAGTATTTT. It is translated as CASSPKRGVWDTDTQYF.

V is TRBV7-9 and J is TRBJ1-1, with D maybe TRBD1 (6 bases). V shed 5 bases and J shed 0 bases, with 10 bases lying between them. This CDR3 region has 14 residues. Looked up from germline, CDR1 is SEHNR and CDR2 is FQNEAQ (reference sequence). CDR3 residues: CASSHDRLNTEAFF. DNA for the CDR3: TGTGCCAGCAGCCATGACAGGTTGAACACTGAAGCTTTCTTT. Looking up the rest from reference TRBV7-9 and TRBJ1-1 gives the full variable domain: DTGVSQNPRHKITKRGQNVTFRCDPISEHNRLYWYRQTLGQGPEFLTYFQNEAQLEKSRLLSDRFSAERPKGSFSTLEIQRTEQGDSAMYLCASSHDRLNTEAFFGQGTRLTVV.

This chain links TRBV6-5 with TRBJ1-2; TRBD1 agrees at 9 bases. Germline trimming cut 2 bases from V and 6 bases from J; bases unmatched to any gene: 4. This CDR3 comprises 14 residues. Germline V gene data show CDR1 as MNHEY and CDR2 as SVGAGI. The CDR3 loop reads CASSYLDRGNGYTF. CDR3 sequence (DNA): TGTGCCAGCAGTTACCTGGACAGGGGTAATGGCTACACCTTC.

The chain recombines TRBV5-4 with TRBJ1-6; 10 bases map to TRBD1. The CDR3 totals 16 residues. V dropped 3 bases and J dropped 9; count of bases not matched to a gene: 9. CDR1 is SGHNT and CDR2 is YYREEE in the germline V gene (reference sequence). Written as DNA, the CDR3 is TGTGCCAGCAGCTCGTGGGGACAGGGGTACGGTTCACCCCTCCACTTT. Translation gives CASSSWGQGYGSPLHF.

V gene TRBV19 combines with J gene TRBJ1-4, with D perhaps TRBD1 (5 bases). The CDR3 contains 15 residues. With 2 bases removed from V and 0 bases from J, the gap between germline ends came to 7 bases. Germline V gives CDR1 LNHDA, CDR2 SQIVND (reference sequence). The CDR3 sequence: CASSILGATNEKLFF. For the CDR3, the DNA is TGTGCCAGTAGTATATTGGGGGCAACTAATGAAAAACTGTTTTTT.

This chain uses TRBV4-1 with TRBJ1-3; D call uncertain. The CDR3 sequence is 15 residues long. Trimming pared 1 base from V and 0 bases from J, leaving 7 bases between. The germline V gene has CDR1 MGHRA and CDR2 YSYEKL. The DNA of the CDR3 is TGCGCCAGCAGCCAAGTAACATTCTCTGGAAACACCATATATTTT. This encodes CASSQVTFSGNTIYF.

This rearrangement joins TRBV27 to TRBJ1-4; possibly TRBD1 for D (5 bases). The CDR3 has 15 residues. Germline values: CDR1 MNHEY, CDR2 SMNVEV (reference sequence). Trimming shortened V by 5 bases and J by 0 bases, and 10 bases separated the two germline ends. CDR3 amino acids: CASSLWGTTNEKLFF. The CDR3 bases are TGTGCCAGCAGTCTTTGGGGCACAACTAATGAAAAACTGTTTTTT.